The clone carrying this T cell receptor (beta chain) came up many times. Antigen unknown. No fewer than 7 million PBMCs went into each sample. Samples each yielded at least 6 micrograms of total RNA. This record belongs to a study of blood T cells in healthy people across ages. The study's findings and limits: Unsorted PBMCs prevented conclusive naive versus antigen-experienced comparison.

The germline V gene has CDR1 MGHRA and CDR2 YSYEKL. The CDR3 is 15 amino acids. V lost 1 base, J lost 0 bases, and 9 bases lay in between. Next came a second PCR, run for about 7 to 12 cycles, which used a sample-barcoded 5' primer along with a J-beta primer mix. One entry per CDR3 protein, called by TCRdb with MiXCR from the 5' RACE reads. The sample has 650,000 to 1,000,000 distinct CDR3 sequences; about 34% are singletons. This sequence joins TRBV4-1 and TRBJ2-5; D is ambiguous. The source is a man in his late teens or twenties in good health. The specimen sequenced was blood. CDR3 in DNA: TGCGCCAGCAGCCAAGTGAACAGCGACCAAGAGACCCAGTACTTC. It is translated as CASSQVNSDQETQYF.